This is a list of T cell receptor beta chains from one sample in a study of response to subunit inactivated influenza vaccine. A single record per CDR3 protein comes from TCRdb applying MiXCR to the RT-PCR reads. In the table there are around 650,000 distinct CDR3 sequences, 15% to 17% of which are singletons. The input for sequencing was PBMCs from blood, taken 12 days after vaccination. The receptors shown here come from a man in his fifties who received an inactivated influenza vaccine. Both conserved end residues are part of each CDR3. A D gene is named only where the DNA matches it firmly. Some rows have no size entry. The others give once, few or many, or a class for an expanded clone.

d_gene	v_gene	abundance	j_gene	CDR3nt	CDR3aa
.	TRBV12-3/TRBV12-4	.	TRBJ2-7	TGTGCCAGCAGCCAGACCACGCGGGTCGTGGGAGAGCAGTACTTC	CASSQTTRVVGEQYF
TRBD2	TRBV12-3/TRBV12-4	few	TRBJ2-3	TGTGCCAGCAGTTTAGGCGGGGGGGGCGATACGCAGTATTTT	CASSLGGGGDTQYF
TRBD1	TRBV12-3/TRBV12-4	many	TRBJ1-2	TGTGCCAGCGGCGGGACAGGGGCGTCCTATGGCTACACCTTC	CASGGTGASYGYTF
.	TRBV7-2	.	TRBJ1-5	TGTGCCAGCAGCTTACTGGTGCGTCAGCCCCAGCATTTT	CASSLLVRQPQHF
.	TRBV7-9	.	TRBJ1-2	TGTGCCAGCAGCTCAAATACTGCCACCTATGGCTACACCTTC	CASSSNTATYGYTF
TRBD1	TRBV7-9	.	TRBJ1-3	TGTGCCAGCAGCTCAACCGACAGGGTTTATGGAAACACCATATATTTT	CASSSTDRVYGNTIYF
TRBD1	TRBV6-2/TRBV6-3	.	TRBJ2-6	TGTGCCAGCAGCTACAGGGGGCAGCCTCTGGGGGCCAACGTCCTGACTTTC	CASSYRGQPLGANVLTF
.	TRBV12-3/TRBV12-4	few	TRBJ1-4	TGTGCCAGCAGTTTAGACGGGACCCGTAATGAAAAACTGTTTTTT	CASSLDGTRNEKLFF
.	TRBV20-1	.	TRBJ2-1	TGCAGTGTAAGAACGGGGAATGAGCAGTTCTTC	CSVRTGNEQFF
.	TRBV20-1	few	TRBJ1-2	TGCAGTGCTAGACCAACCGGGACGGGCGGGTTAAGCTACACCTTC	CSARPTGTGGLSYTF
.	TRBV5-1	few	TRBJ1-2	TGCGCCAGCAGCTTGGCCACAGGCGGGATGGGGTTCGGCTATGGCTACACCTTC	CASSLATGGMGFGYGYTF
TRBD1	TRBV6-2/TRBV6-3	few	TRBJ1-4	TGTGCCAGCAGTTACGGGGACAGGGACAGTGAAAAACTGTTTTTT	CASSYGDRDSEKLFF
.	TRBV28	.	TRBJ2-1	TGTGCCAGCACTTTGGGTGGCCAGGCTGCCTACAATGAGCAGTTCTTC	CASTLGGQAAYNEQFF
.	TRBV7-2	.	TRBJ1-4	TGTGCCAGCAGCGTTCAAACAGGTCCAACTAATGAAAAACTGTTTTTT	CASSVQTGPTNEKLFF
.	TRBV5-4	.	TRBJ1-1	TGTGCCAGCGCCTCCGGGACGAACACTGAAGCTTTCTTT	CASASGTNTEAFF
.	TRBV9	.	TRBJ1-6	TGTGCCAGCAGCGCCAGCACGACAGGCGGCAATTCACCCCTCCACTTT	CASSASTTGGNSPLHF
.	TRBV15	.	TRBJ2-1	TGTGCCACCAGCAATCGTGGGACAAAGGGTCTGAATGAGCAGTTCTTC	CATSNRGTKGLNEQFF
TRBD2	TRBV7-6	few	TRBJ2-1	TGTGCCAGCAGCTTAATAGCTAGCGGGAGCGGTAATGAGCAGTTCTTC	CASSLIASGSGNEQFF
.	TRBV18	.	TRBJ1-1	TGTGCCAGCTCACCGTCAGGCAGGGAGGCTTTCTTT	CASSPSGREAFF
TRBD1	TRBV7-2	.	TRBJ2-1	TGTGCCAGCAGGGTAGCCGGGACAGGGAACAATGAGCAGTTCTTC	CASRVAGTGNNEQFF
.	TRBV2	.	TRBJ2-5	TGTGCCAGCCTAGGGCGAGAGACCCAGTACTTC	CASLGRETQYF
.	TRBV10-3	.	TRBJ2-1	TGTGCCATCAGTGACAGTGGGTACAATGAGCAGTTCTTC	CAISDSGYNEQFF
.	TRBV6-2/TRBV6-3	few	TRBJ2-1	TGTGCCAGCAGTTACCCCCCCTTGTCAGGGTTCGATGAGCAGTTCTTC	CASSYPPLSGFDEQFF
.	TRBV29-1	many	TRBJ1-5	TGCAGCGTTGCAGGGTCCGGGCAGCCCCAGCATTTT	CSVAGSGQPQHF
.	TRBV6-2/TRBV6-3	.	TRBJ2-7	TGTGCCAGCAGCTACTTGAACAGGGTAGTAGCGCGGTTTCGAAACGAGCAGTACTTC	CASSYLNRVVARFRNEQYF
.	TRBV5-1	.	TRBJ1-4	TGCGCCAGCAGCTGGAAGCCGTTCGCAACTAATGAAAAACTGTTTTTT	CASSWKPFATNEKLFF
TRBD1	TRBV4-2	.	TRBJ1-1	TGTGCCAGCAGCCAAGTAGACAGGGTCGGTCGGAACACTGAAGCTTTCTTT	CASSQVDRVGRNTEAFF
.	TRBV20-1	.	TRBJ1-4	TGCAGTGCGATTAGGGGGGTGGTTAATGAAAAACTGTTTTTT	CSAIRGVVNEKLFF
.	TRBV4-1	.	TRBJ2-3	TGCGCCAGCAGCGCCCGGACCACACTGACAGATACGCAGTATTTT	CASSARTTLTDTQYF
.	TRBV28	.	TRBJ2-7	TGTGCCAGCACCAAAACAACAGGGCACGAGCAGTACTTC	CASTKTTGHEQYF
TRBD2	TRBV11-1	.	TRBJ2-2	TGTGCCAGCAGCTCACGAAACGGTAGCGGGAGTTTTCTTTCGACCGGGGAGCTGTTTTTT	CASSSRNGSGSFLSTGELFF
TRBD1	TRBV6-1	few	TRBJ2-5	TGTGCCAGCACCAACAGGGACAGGCACCAAGAGACCCAGTACTTC	CASTNRDRHQETQYF
.	TRBV7-9	many	TRBJ1-1	TGTGCCAGCAGCCCTATGGGGGATGAAGCTTTCTTT	CASSPMGDEAFF
TRBD1	TRBV20-1	.	TRBJ1-1	TGCAGTGCTAGAGGGGGGAGGACAGGGCGATACGGCCACACTGAAGCTTTCTTT	CSARGGRTGRYGHTEAFF
.	TRBV5-1	many	TRBJ1-1	TGCGCCAGCAGCTCCCACAGGGTCGGCACTGAAGCTTTCTTT	CASSSHRVGTEAFF
.	TRBV19	few	TRBJ2-7	TGTGCCAGTAGTATAGGGTTCGGAGCGGACGAGCAGTACTTC	CASSIGFGADEQYF
TRBD1	TRBV11-2	.	TRBJ2-7	TGTGCCAGCAGCCACGGACAGGGTCTGGGTGAGCAGTACTTC	CASSHGQGLGEQYF
.	TRBV20-1	.	TRBJ2-1	TGCAGTGCTAGTGCCGGGTTGGGCAATGAGCAGTTCTTC	CSASAGLGNEQFF
.	TRBV7-9	.	TRBJ1-1	TGTGCCAGCAGCTTAGGTACAGGGCCTGAAGCTTTCTTT	CASSLGTGPEAFF
.	TRBV18	.	TRBJ1-1	TGTGCCAGCTCACAAAAGACGAACACTGAAGCTTTCTTT	CASSQKTNTEAFF
.	TRBV5-1	many	TRBJ2-7	TGCGCCAGCAGCTTGGCGTACCAATCCTACGAGCAGTACTTC	CASSLAYQSYEQYF
TRBD1	TRBV7-6	.	TRBJ2-7	TGTGCCAGCAGCCCGGAGACAGGGGTGTCCTACGAGCAGTACTTC	CASSPETGVSYEQYF
.	TRBV5-1	few	TRBJ2-5	TGCGCCAGCAGCTTGGCCGGTACAGCTGAAGAGACCCAGTACTTC	CASSLAGTAEETQYF
.	TRBV11-1	few	TRBJ2-5	TGTGCCAGCAGCCCCCATAGCGGCTCTCAAGAGACCCAGTACTTC	CASSPHSGSQETQYF
TRBD2	TRBV7-4	.	TRBJ2-3	TGTGCCAGCAGCTTACTCGATCGGGAGGGCGCAGATACGCAGTATTTT	CASSLLDREGADTQYF
.	TRBV5-1	few	TRBJ2-2	TGCGCCAGCAGCTTGGCGATATCAGGCGCGAACACCGGGGAGCTGTTTTTT	CASSLAISGANTGELFF
.	TRBV6-5	.	TRBJ2-3	TGTGCCAGCAGTTTCCTAGGAATAGGCACAGATACGCAGTATTTT	CASSFLGIGTDTQYF
.	TRBV20-1	few	TRBJ1-1	TGCAGTGCTAGCATCGGGTACACTGAAGCTTTCTTT	CSASIGYTEAFF
TRBD1	TRBV5-5	few	TRBJ2-7	TGTGCCAGCAGCTTGGCCGGACAGGTAACCTACGAGCAGTACTTC	CASSLAGQVTYEQYF
.	TRBV14	.	TRBJ2-5	TGTGCCAGCAGCCAAGTCTATTTAGGGACCCAGTACTTC	CASSQVYLGTQYF